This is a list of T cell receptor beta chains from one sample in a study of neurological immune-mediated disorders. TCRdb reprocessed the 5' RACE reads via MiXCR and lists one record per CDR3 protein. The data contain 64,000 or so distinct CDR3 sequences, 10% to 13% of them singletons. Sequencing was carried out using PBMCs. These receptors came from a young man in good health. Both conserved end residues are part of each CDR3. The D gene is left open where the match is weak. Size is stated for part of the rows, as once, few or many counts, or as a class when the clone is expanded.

CDR3 DNA: TGCAGTGCTAAGGGACCGAGGTCCAATGAGCAGTTCTTC
CDR3 protein: CSAKGPRSNEQFF
D gene: .
V gene: TRBV20-1
J gene: TRBJ2-1
clone size: many

CDR3 DNA: TGTGCTAGTGGTTTGGGACAAATAAGCACAGATACGCAGTATTTT
CDR3 protein: CASGLGQISTDTQYF
D gene: .
V gene: TRBV12-5
J gene: TRBJ2-3
clone size: few

CDR3 DNA: TGTGCCATCAGTGACAACGCTGGGGCCAACGTCCTGACTTTC
CDR3 protein: CAISDNAGANVLTF
D gene: .
V gene: TRBV10-3
J gene: TRBJ2-6
clone size: many

CDR3 DNA: TGTGCCAGCAGTTTAGGACAGAACTATGGCTACACCTTC
CDR3 protein: CASSLGQNYGYTF
D gene: .
V gene: TRBV12-3/TRBV12-4
J gene: TRBJ1-2
clone size: many

CDR3 DNA: TGCGCCAGCAGCCCTGAACTGGGACCGGGGGATGGCTACACCTTC
CDR3 protein: CASSPELGPGDGYTF
D gene: .
V gene: TRBV5-1
J gene: TRBJ1-2
clone size: many

CDR3 DNA: TGCGCCAGCAGCTTGTCCGGGACAGGGTTCCCTAGCACAGATACGCAGTATTTT
CDR3 protein: CASSLSGTGFPSTDTQYF
D gene: TRBD1
V gene: TRBV5-1
J gene: TRBJ2-3
clone size: many

CDR3 DNA: TGCGCCAGCAGCTTGGCGATGAGCTCTGGGGCCAACGTCCTGACTTTC
CDR3 protein: CASSLAMSSGANVLTF
D gene: .
V gene: TRBV5-1
J gene: TRBJ2-6
clone size: many

CDR3 DNA: TGCGCCAGCAGCCCTACCGAGGGACCTAACACTGAAGCTTTCTTT
CDR3 protein: CASSPTEGPNTEAFF
D gene: .
V gene: TRBV5-1
J gene: TRBJ1-1
clone size: many

CDR3 DNA: TGCAGTGATTTCGATCAAGAGACCCAGTACTTC
CDR3 protein: CSDFDQETQYF
D gene: .
V gene: TRBV20-1
J gene: TRBJ2-5
clone size: many

CDR3 DNA: TGTGCCAGCAGATACGACAGGGGTCCTGGCGAGCAGTACTTC
CDR3 protein: CASRYDRGPGEQYF
D gene: TRBD1
V gene: TRBV7-2
J gene: TRBJ2-7
clone size: .

CDR3 DNA: TGTGCCAGCAGCCTCACTCGACACATCCCGGGCAATGAGCAGTTCTTC
CDR3 protein: CASSLTRHIPGNEQFF
D gene: .
V gene: TRBV28
J gene: TRBJ2-1
clone size: many

CDR3 DNA: TGTGCCAGCATGAGCCTAGGTCTGAATGAGCAGTTCTTC
CDR3 protein: CASMSLGLNEQFF
D gene: .
V gene: TRBV6-2/TRBV6-3
J gene: TRBJ2-1
clone size: many

CDR3 DNA: TGTGCCAGCAGCCCCCCGCCCGGGGGATACAATGAGCAGTTCTTC
CDR3 protein: CASSPPPGGYNEQFF
D gene: .
V gene: TRBV7-2
J gene: TRBJ2-1
clone size: many

CDR3 DNA: TGTGCCAGCAGCTTGTCCGGGGACGTCCGTGGCTACACCTTC
CDR3 protein: CASSLSGDVRGYTF
D gene: .
V gene: TRBV7-9
J gene: TRBJ1-2
clone size: many

CDR3 DNA: TGCAGTTACCGAGACAGGGCGGGCAATCAGCCCCAGCATTTT
CDR3 protein: CSYRDRAGNQPQHF
D gene: TRBD1
V gene: TRBV20-1
J gene: TRBJ1-5
clone size: many

CDR3 DNA: TGTGCCAGCAGCTTATTAGTGGGGGCCTACAATGAGCAGTTCTTC
CDR3 protein: CASSLLVGAYNEQFF
D gene: .
V gene: TRBV7-8
J gene: TRBJ2-1
clone size: many

CDR3 DNA: TGCGCCAGCAGCTTGGGGTCTAGCGGGAGCCCACGGACAGATACGCAGTATTTT
CDR3 protein: CASSLGSSGSPRTDTQYF
D gene: TRBD2
V gene: TRBV5-1
J gene: TRBJ2-3
clone size: many

CDR3 DNA: TGTGCCAGCAGCTTGGGGGAGGGTGGCTACACCTTC
CDR3 protein: CASSLGEGGYTF
D gene: .
V gene: TRBV7-9
J gene: TRBJ1-2
clone size: many

CDR3 DNA: TGTGCCAGCAGCTTAGCGCCAGGGGACACTGAAGCTTTCTTT
CDR3 protein: CASSLAPGDTEAFF
D gene: .
V gene: TRBV7-2
J gene: TRBJ1-1
clone size: many

CDR3 DNA: TGCGCCAGCAGCCAATGGGGGAATAGCAATCAGCCCCAGCATTTT
CDR3 protein: CASSQWGNSNQPQHF
D gene: .
V gene: TRBV4-1
J gene: TRBJ1-5
clone size: many

CDR3 DNA: TGCAGCGCCCGACTAGCGGTACCAGAGACCCAGTACTTC
CDR3 protein: CSARLAVPETQYF
D gene: TRBD2
V gene: TRBV29-1
J gene: TRBJ2-5
clone size: many

CDR3 DNA: TGTGCCAGCAGCCAAGGACTGCTCACCGGGGAGCTGTTTTTT
CDR3 protein: CASSQGLLTGELFF
D gene: .
V gene: TRBV4-2
J gene: TRBJ2-2
clone size: many

CDR3 DNA: TGCAGTGCCACCGATTTCGACAACGTCCTGACTTTC
CDR3 protein: CSATDFDNVLTF
D gene: .
V gene: TRBV20-1
J gene: TRBJ2-6
clone size: .

CDR3 DNA: TGTGCCAGCAGTTACGCCCAGAGCTCATCCTCATACACAGATACGCAGTATTTT
CDR3 protein: CASSYAQSSSSYTDTQYF
D gene: .
V gene: TRBV6-6
J gene: TRBJ2-3
clone size: .

CDR3 DNA: TGTGCCATCAGTGAGTTTAGCGGGAACACCGGGGAGCTGTTTTTT
CDR3 protein: CAISEFSGNTGELFF
D gene: .
V gene: TRBV10-3
J gene: TRBJ2-2
clone size: many

CDR3 DNA: TGCAGCGTCATCAACAGGGTTAACACTGAAGCTTTCTTT
CDR3 protein: CSVINRVNTEAFF
D gene: .
V gene: TRBV29-1
J gene: TRBJ1-1
clone size: many

CDR3 DNA: TGCAGTGCTAGTTCAGGGACTAGTGACGAGCAGTACTTC
CDR3 protein: CSASSGTSDEQYF
D gene: TRBD2
V gene: TRBV20-1
J gene: TRBJ2-7
clone size: .

CDR3 DNA: TGTGCCAGCAGCCGGGCCCTGCTCGGGGAGCTGTTTTTT
CDR3 protein: CASSRALLGELFF
D gene: .
V gene: TRBV14
J gene: TRBJ2-2
clone size: many

CDR3 DNA: TGCGCCAGCAGCTTTCAGGGGAGAGGAGGAGAGACCCAGTACTTC
CDR3 protein: CASSFQGRGGETQYF
D gene: .
V gene: TRBV5-1
J gene: TRBJ2-5
clone size: .

CDR3 DNA: TGCAGCATTCTTAGCTCTGACTCCTACGAGCAGTACTTC
CDR3 protein: CSILSSDSYEQYF
D gene: .
V gene: TRBV29-1
J gene: TRBJ2-7
clone size: many

CDR3 DNA: TGTGCCAGCAGGCCTAGACTAGCGGGAGCTCTAGACAATGAGCAGTTCTTC
CDR3 protein: CASRPRLAGALDNEQFF
D gene: TRBD2
V gene: TRBV12-3/TRBV12-4
J gene: TRBJ2-1
clone size: medium-sized

CDR3 DNA: TGCGCCAGCAGCCAAGAACCTAGCGGGGGCACAGATACGCAGTATTTT
CDR3 protein: CASSQEPSGGTDTQYF
D gene: TRBD2
V gene: TRBV4-3
J gene: TRBJ2-3
clone size: .

CDR3 DNA: TGTGCCAGTCAGAAGAGCGGGGACTCCTACGAGCAGTACTTC
CDR3 protein: CASQKSGDSYEQYF
D gene: TRBD2
V gene: TRBV19
J gene: TRBJ2-7
clone size: many

CDR3 DNA: TGTGCCTGGAGTATAGGGGCCGAGCAGTACTTC
CDR3 protein: CAWSIGAEQYF
D gene: .
V gene: TRBV30
J gene: TRBJ2-7
clone size: many

CDR3 DNA: TGTGCCAGCAGTGGACAGGGGGCGTACTCCTACGAGCAGTACTTC
CDR3 protein: CASSGQGAYSYEQYF
D gene: TRBD1
V gene: TRBV25-1
J gene: TRBJ2-7
clone size: many

CDR3 DNA: TGTGCCACCAGCACCAGGCCGGGAGGAAGAGGAGAGACCCAGTACTTC
CDR3 protein: CATSTRPGGRGETQYF
D gene: TRBD2
V gene: TRBV15
J gene: TRBJ2-5
clone size: many

CDR3 DNA: TGTGCAGCGGGAGGGGTTGGAGAGACCCAGTACTTC
CDR3 protein: CAAGGVGETQYF
D gene: TRBD2
V gene: TRBV19
J gene: TRBJ2-5
clone size: many

CDR3 DNA: TGCGCCAGCTCTCAGGGGGCCAGTCTCCCAGATACGCAGTATTTT
CDR3 protein: CASSQGASLPDTQYF
D gene: TRBD1
V gene: TRBV5-1
J gene: TRBJ2-3
clone size: many

CDR3 DNA: TGCGCCAGCGGGAGACCTGTCCTGTACGAGCAGTACTTC
CDR3 protein: CASGRPVLYEQYF
D gene: .
V gene: TRBV4-1
J gene: TRBJ2-7
clone size: .

CDR3 DNA: TGCGCCAGCAGCTGGGGACTAGCGGATACCTACGAGCAGTACTTC
CDR3 protein: CASSWGLADTYEQYF
D gene: TRBD2
V gene: TRBV5-1
J gene: TRBJ2-7
clone size: many

CDR3 DNA: TGTGCCAGCACCCCTCTCGGGACAGGGCAAGGCGGGGAGCTGTTTTTT
CDR3 protein: CASTPLGTGQGGELFF
D gene: TRBD1
V gene: TRBV28
J gene: TRBJ2-2
clone size: many

CDR3 DNA: TGCAGTGCGATCCCGGGACAGCACAATGAGCAGTTCTTC
CDR3 protein: CSAIPGQHNEQFF
D gene: TRBD1
V gene: TRBV20-1
J gene: TRBJ2-1
clone size: many

CDR3 DNA: TGTGCCAGCAGTGAAACTAGCGGGGGTACAGCGGAGACCCAGTACTTC
CDR3 protein: CASSETSGGTAETQYF
D gene: TRBD2
V gene: TRBV2
J gene: TRBJ2-5
clone size: few

CDR3 DNA: TGTGCCAGCAGCCTAGGCGTCTACGAGCAGTACTTC
CDR3 protein: CASSLGVYEQYF
D gene: .
V gene: TRBV16
J gene: TRBJ2-7
clone size: many

CDR3 DNA: TGTGCCATCAGTGATCGTCGAGGGGGTCAGCCCCAGCATTTT
CDR3 protein: CAISDRRGGQPQHF
D gene: .
V gene: TRBV10-3
J gene: TRBJ1-5
clone size: many

CDR3 DNA: TGTGCCAGCAGCTTAGTGGGTACCGACGGCACCGGGGAGCTGTTTTTT
CDR3 protein: CASSLVGTDGTGELFF
D gene: .
V gene: TRBV7-9
J gene: TRBJ2-2
clone size: many

CDR3 DNA: TGTGCCAGTGAATCTGGTTATGAGCAGTTCTTC
CDR3 protein: CASESGYEQFF
D gene: .
V gene: TRBV19
J gene: TRBJ2-1
clone size: .

CDR3 DNA: TGCGCCAGCAGCTGGAAAACAGGTAACTACAATGAGCAGTTCTTC
CDR3 protein: CASSWKTGNYNEQFF
D gene: .
V gene: TRBV5-1
J gene: TRBJ2-1
clone size: many

CDR3 DNA: TGTGCCAGCAGTTACTGGTTGGGACAGTCGACTAATCAGCCCCAGCATTTT
CDR3 protein: CASSYWLGQSTNQPQHF
D gene: TRBD1
V gene: TRBV6-2/TRBV6-3
J gene: TRBJ1-5
clone size: many

CDR3 DNA: TGTGCCAGCAGCTCCCGGGACAGGCCGGGCACTGAAGCTTTCTTT
CDR3 protein: CASSSRDRPGTEAFF
D gene: TRBD1
V gene: TRBV13
J gene: TRBJ1-1
clone size: many

CDR3 DNA: TGCAGTGCTGAACAGGGGTTGAACACTGAAGCTTTCTTT
CDR3 protein: CSAEQGLNTEAFF
D gene: TRBD1
V gene: TRBV20-1
J gene: TRBJ1-1
clone size: many

CDR3 DNA: TGTGCCAGCTCGGCGGGGGCGGATAATTCACCCCTCCACTTT
CDR3 protein: CASSAGADNSPLHF
D gene: .
V gene: TRBV18
J gene: TRBJ1-6
clone size: few

CDR3 DNA: TGTGCCAGCTCACGGGTCGGAATGAACACCGGGGAGCTGTTTTTT
CDR3 protein: CASSRVGMNTGELFF
D gene: .
V gene: TRBV18
J gene: TRBJ2-2
clone size: .

CDR3 DNA: TGCGCCAGTAAACCGGGACGGAACGCCGGGGAGCTGTTTTTT
CDR3 protein: CASKPGRNAGELFF
D gene: .
V gene: TRBV5-1
J gene: TRBJ2-2
clone size: .

CDR3 DNA: TGCGCCAGCAGCCCGGGACAGGGTGTCACTGAAGCTTTCTTT
CDR3 protein: CASSPGQGVTEAFF
D gene: TRBD1
V gene: TRBV5-1
J gene: TRBJ1-1
clone size: .

CDR3 DNA: TGTGCCAGCAGCTTAGTATATGGTAGTGAGCAGTTCTTC
CDR3 protein: CASSLVYGSEQFF
D gene: .
V gene: TRBV7-2
J gene: TRBJ2-1
clone size: many

CDR3 DNA: TGTGCCACCACCGGGACAGGGGGTAATGAGCAGTTCTTC
CDR3 protein: CATTGTGGNEQFF
D gene: TRBD1
V gene: TRBV15
J gene: TRBJ2-1
clone size: many

CDR3 DNA: TGTGCCAGCAGTGAAAGCGACTGGACTGAATCTTTCTTT
CDR3 protein: CASSESDWTESFF
D gene: .
V gene: TRBV6-1
J gene: TRBJ1-1
clone size: .

CDR3 DNA: TGCAGTGCTTTACCGGGACAACTAGCAGATACGCAGTATTTT
CDR3 protein: CSALPGQLADTQYF
D gene: .
V gene: TRBV20-1
J gene: TRBJ2-3
clone size: many

CDR3 DNA: TGCAGCGTTGAAGACGGGACTAACGCTGCCAAAAACATTCAGTACTTC
CDR3 protein: CSVEDGTNAAKNIQYF
D gene: TRBD2
V gene: TRBV29-1
J gene: TRBJ2-4
clone size: many